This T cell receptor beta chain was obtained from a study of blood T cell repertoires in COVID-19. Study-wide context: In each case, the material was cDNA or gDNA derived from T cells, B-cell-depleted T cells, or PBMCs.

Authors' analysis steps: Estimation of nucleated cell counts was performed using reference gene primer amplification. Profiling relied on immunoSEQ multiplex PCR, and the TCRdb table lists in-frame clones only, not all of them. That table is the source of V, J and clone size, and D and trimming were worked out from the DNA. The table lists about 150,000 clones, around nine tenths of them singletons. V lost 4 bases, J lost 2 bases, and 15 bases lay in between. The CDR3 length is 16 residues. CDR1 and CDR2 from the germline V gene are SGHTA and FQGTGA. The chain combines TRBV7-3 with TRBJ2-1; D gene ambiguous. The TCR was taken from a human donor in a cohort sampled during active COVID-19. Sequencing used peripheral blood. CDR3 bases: TGTGCCAGCAGCTCAACGGGCTCCTTCCCCTACAATGAGCAGTTCTTC. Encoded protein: CASSSTGSFPYNEQFF.